This TCR beta chain was obtained from a study of a mutant IDH1 vaccine in newly diagnosed glioma. Background on the study: Vaccinations were initiated 4-6 weeks following radiotherapy alone, or were given together with temozolomide cycles.

A word on this clone: Antigen unknown.

Time point of the sample: week 47, end of study. What each vaccine dose contained was 300 ug of mutant IDH1 20-mer peptide, accompanied by topical imiquimod. CDR1 and CDR2 from the germline V gene are SGHTA and FQGNSA. The CDR3 totals 13 residues. V shed 4 bases and J shed 3 bases, with 7 bases lying between them. Sequenced by immunoSEQ multiplex PCR; TCRdb stores in-frame clones only, minus some. The data contain 40,000 or so clones, 82% of them singletons. Here the sequenced sample was PBMCs, taken from a glioma patient whose treatment included an IDH1 peptide vaccine. The V call is TRBV7-2, the J call TRBJ1-3, with D possibly TRBD1 on 5 matching bases. The receptor's source is a man in his late teens or twenties with glioma. Some clones in this sample may be carry-over from other donors' samples. In nucleotides, the CDR3 is TGTGCCAGCAGCTCCCAGGGTGGAAACACCATATATTTT. Translation gives CASSSQGGNTIYF.